The T cell receptor beta chain under discussion was sequenced for a study of prognosis after radiotherapy for stage I lung cancer. The wider study: Stage I non-small cell lung cancer patients were enrolled in Nanjing, China. This enrollment took place between 2018 and early 2019. Study observations and caveats: Tumor-specific reactivity of the expanded TCR clones remained undetermined.

Free of prior chemotherapy, radiotherapy and other malignancies, all of the patients were also node-negative on CT and PET/CT. This CDR3 spans 15 amino acids. With 3 bases clipped from V and 7 bases from J, the junction kept 6 bases outside the gene matches. Germline values: CDR1 LNHDA, CDR2 SQIVND (reference sequence). Researchers used two-round multiplex PCR to amplify TCR beta CDR3 starting from genomic DNA. Used in first-round PCR were primers specific to each TRBV and TRBJ gene. From the multiplex PCR reads, TCRdb called clonotypes with MiXCR, one entry per CDR3 protein. Of approximately 22,000 distinct CDR3 sequences listed, around 40% were seen once; the top ten hold 30% to 35%. Remarks on this clonotype: Its antigen is still unknown.

V is TRBV19 and J is TRBJ1-4; 9 positions match TRBD1. This receptor was obtained from a donor aged 50 or older with non-small cell lung cancer. The material was PBMCs, obtained before or after stereotactic body radiation therapy (not recorded which). DNA for the CDR3: TGTGCCAGTAGTATCAGACAGGGGGGGACTGAAAAACTGTTTTTT. Translating gives CASSIRQGGTEKLFF.